Below, one TCR beta chain is given with its context. The antigen remains unidentified. The CDR3 sequence is 14 residues long. CDR1 and CDR2 (germline): SGHKS, YYEKEE (reference sequence). Trimming pared 3 bases from V and 9 bases from J, leaving 16 bases between. This sample was included in a study of T cells after posttransplantation cyclophosphamide. Overall study findings and caveats: Donor-recipient repertoire similarity was low at 1-2 months, rising over year one.

Profiling relied on immunoSEQ multiplex PCR, and the TCRdb table lists in-frame clones only, not all of them. The table lists 45,000 or so clones, 92% of them singletons. This sequence originates from a woman aged 50 to 65 in good health and a related stem cell transplant donor. The V gene is TRBV5-5, the J gene TRBJ1-5, with D possibly being TRBD1 (5 bases). What was sequenced was PBMCs. The DNA for the CDR3 is TGTGCCAGCAGCTATGACGGGGGTCCGGGGCCCCAGCATTTT. It encodes CASSYDGGPGPQHF.